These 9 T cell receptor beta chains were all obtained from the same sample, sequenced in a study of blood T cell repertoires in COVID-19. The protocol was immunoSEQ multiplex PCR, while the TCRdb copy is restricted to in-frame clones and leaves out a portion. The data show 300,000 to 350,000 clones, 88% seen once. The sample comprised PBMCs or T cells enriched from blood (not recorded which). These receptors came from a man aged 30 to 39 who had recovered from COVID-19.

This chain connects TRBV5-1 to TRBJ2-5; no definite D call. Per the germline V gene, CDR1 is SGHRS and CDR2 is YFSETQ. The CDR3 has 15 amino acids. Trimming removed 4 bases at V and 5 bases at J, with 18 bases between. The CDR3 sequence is CASSPRPGSGETQYF. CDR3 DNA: TGCGCCAGCAGCCCCCGGCCAGGCAGTGGGGAGACCCAGTACTTC.

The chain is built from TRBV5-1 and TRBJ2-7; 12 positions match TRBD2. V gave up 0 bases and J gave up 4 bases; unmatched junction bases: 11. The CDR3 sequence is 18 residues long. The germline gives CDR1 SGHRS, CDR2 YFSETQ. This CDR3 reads CASSLGKTSGGYRYEQYF. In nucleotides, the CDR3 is TGCGCCAGCAGCTTGGGGAAGACTAGCGGGGGATATAGGTACGAGCAGTACTTC.

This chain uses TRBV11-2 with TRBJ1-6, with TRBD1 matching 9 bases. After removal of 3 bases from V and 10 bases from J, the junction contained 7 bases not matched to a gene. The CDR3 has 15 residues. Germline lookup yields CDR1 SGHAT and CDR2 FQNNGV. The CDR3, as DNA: TGTGCCAGCAGCTTCGCCGGGACAGGGCTGTCACCCCTCCACTTT. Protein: CASSFAGTGLSPLHF.

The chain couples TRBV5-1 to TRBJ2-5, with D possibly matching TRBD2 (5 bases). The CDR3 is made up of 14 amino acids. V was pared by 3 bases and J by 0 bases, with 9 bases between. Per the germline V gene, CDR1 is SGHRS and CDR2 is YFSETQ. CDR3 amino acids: CASSYVTNQETQYF. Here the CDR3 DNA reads TGCGCCAGCAGCTACGTGACTAACCAAGAGACCCAGTACTTC. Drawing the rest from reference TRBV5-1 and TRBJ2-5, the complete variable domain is KAGVTQTPRYLIKTRGQQVTLSCSPISGHRSVSWYQQTPGQGLQFLFEYFSETQRNKGNFPGRFSGRQFSNSRSEMNVSTLELGDSALYLCASSYVTNQETQYFGPGTRLLVL.

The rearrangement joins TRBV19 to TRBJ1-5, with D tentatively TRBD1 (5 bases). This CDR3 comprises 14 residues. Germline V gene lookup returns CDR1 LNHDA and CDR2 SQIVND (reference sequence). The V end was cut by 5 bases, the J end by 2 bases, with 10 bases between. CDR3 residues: CASSSGGGNQPQHF. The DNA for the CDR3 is TGTGCCAGTAGTTCGGGGGGAGGCAATCAGCCCCAGCATTTT.

DNA of the CDR3: TGCGCCAGCAGTGAAGCGAACACTGAAGCTTTCTTT. Encoded protein: CASSEANTEAFF. This chain uses TRBV10-1 with TRBJ1-1, with D hard to call. This CDR3 region has 12 residues. Germline V gives CDR1 WNHNN, CDR2 SYGVQD (reference sequence). The ends were cut back, 3 bases at V and 1 base at J, with 3 bases in the middle.

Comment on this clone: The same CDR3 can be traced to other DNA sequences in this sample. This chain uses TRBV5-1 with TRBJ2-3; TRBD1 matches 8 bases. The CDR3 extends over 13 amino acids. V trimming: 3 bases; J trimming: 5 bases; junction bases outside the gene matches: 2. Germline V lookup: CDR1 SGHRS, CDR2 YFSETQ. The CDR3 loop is CASSSTGGDTQYF. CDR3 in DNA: TGCGCCAGCAGCTCAACAGGGGGAGATACGCAGTATTTT.

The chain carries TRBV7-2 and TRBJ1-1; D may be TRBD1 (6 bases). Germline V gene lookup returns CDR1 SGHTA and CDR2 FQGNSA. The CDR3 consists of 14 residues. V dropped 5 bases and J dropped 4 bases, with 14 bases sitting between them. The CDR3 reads CASSQQGRGTEAFF. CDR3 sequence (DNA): TGTGCCAGCAGCCAACAGGGTAGGGGCACTGAAGCTTTCTTT.

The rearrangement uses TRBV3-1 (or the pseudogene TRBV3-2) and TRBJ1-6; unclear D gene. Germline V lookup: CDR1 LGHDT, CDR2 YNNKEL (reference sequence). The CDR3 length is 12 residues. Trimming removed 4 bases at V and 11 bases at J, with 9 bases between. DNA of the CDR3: TGTGCCAGCAGCCGCCCGGGTGCACCCCTCCACTTT. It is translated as CASSRPGAPLHF.